The source of this T cell receptor beta chain is a study of shared clonotypes between healthy human individuals. For the study at large: The study drew on a couple of women and a few men aged 18 to 49 as donors. Overall study findings and caveats: Tissue TCR repertoires likely differ from these blood-only repertoires.

Only Caucasian adults living in Nashville, Tennessee made up the donor group. About this clone itself: Its antigen is still unknown.

V lost 5 bases and J lost 0, with 7 bases in between. CDR1 is MDHEN and CDR2 is SYDVKM in the germline V gene. The CDR3 totals 13 residues. Deep-level running was used for the assay. This table comes from immunoSEQ multiplex PCR, and its TCRdb copy is limited to in-frame clones, with some not included. In the table there are about 470,000 clones, 79% of which are singletons. This receptor was taken from a woman between 40 and 50 years old in good health. Some clones in this sample may be carry-over from other donors' samples. The source material was PBMCs. This chain links TRBV28 with TRBJ1-1, with D unclear. The DNA of the CDR3 is TGTGCCAGCAGTCAGATACTGAACACTGAAGCTTTCTTT. Translation gives CASSQILNTEAFF.